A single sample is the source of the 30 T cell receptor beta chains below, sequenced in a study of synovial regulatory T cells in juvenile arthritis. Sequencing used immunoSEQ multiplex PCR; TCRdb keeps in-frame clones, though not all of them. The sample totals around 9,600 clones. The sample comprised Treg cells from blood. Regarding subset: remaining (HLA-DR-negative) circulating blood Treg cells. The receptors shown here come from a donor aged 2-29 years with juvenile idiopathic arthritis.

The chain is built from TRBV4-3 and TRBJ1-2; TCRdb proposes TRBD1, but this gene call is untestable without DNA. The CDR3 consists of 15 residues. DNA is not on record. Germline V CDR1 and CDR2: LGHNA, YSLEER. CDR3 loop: CASSRENRAVHGYTF.

CDR3 sequence reads: CASSPPSAYGYTF. The chain has TRBV4-2 and TRBJ1-2. The CDR3 runs 13 residues. The nucleotide record is missing. Germline V CDR1 and CDR2: LGHNA, YNFKEQ.

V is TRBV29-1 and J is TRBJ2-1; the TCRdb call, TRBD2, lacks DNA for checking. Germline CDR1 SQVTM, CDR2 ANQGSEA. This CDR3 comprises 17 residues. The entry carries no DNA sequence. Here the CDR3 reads CSVEDHVERETYNEQFF.

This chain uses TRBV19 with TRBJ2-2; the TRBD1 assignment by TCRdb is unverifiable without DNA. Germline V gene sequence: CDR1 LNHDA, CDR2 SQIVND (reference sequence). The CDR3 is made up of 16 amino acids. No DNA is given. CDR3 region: CASISTSTGLTGELFF.

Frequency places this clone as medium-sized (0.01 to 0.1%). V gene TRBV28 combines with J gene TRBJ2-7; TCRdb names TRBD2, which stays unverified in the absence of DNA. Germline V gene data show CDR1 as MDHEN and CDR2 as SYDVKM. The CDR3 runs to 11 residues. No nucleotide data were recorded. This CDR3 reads CASSAFYEQYF.

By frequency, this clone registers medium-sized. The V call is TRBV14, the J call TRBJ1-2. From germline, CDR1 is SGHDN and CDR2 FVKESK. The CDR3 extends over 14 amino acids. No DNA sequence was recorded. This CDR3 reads CASSHRPGAGGYTF.

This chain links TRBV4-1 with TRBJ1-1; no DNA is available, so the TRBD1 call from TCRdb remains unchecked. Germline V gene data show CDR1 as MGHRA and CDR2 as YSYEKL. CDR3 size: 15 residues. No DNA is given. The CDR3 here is CASSQDWGRDTEAFF.

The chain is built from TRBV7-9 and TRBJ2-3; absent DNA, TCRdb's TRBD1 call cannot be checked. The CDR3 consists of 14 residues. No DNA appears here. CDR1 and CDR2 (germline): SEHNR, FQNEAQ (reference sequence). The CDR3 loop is CASSFGTVTDTQYF.

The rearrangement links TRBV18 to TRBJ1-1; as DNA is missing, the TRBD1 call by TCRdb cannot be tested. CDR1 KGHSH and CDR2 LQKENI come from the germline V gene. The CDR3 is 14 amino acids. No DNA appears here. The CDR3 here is CAKLQGALNTEAFF.

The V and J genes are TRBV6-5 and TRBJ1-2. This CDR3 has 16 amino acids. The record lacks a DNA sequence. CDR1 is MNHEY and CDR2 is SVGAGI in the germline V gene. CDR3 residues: CASSYSVNRENYGYTF.

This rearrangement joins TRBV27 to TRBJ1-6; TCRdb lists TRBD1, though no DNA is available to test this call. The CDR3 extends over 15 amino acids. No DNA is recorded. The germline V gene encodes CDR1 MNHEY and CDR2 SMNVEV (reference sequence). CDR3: CAPRQDSSYNSPLHF.

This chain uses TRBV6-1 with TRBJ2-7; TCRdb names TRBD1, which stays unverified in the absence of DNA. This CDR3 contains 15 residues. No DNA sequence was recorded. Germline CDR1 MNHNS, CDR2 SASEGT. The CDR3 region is CASSERRGRGYEQYF.

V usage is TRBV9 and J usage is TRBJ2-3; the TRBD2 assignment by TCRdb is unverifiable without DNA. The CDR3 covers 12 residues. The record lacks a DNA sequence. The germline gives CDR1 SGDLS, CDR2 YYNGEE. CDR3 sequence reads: CASSAGTDTQYF.

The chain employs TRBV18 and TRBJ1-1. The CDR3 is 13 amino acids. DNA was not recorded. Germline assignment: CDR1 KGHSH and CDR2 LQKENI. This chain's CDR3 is CASSPAGVTEAFF.

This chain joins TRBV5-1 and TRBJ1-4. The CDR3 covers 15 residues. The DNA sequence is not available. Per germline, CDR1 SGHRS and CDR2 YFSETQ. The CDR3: CASSADRGPNEKLFF.

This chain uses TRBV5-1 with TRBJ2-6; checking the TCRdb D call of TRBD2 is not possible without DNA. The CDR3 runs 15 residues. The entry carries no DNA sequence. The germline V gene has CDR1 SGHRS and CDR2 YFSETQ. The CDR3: CASSLLSSGANVLTF. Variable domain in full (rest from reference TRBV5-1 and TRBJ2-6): KAGVTQTPRYLIKTRGQQVTLSCSPISGHRSVSWYQQTPGQGLQFLFEYFSETQRNKGNFPGRFSGRQFSNSRSEMNVSTLELGDSALYLCASSLLSSGANVLTFGAGSRLTVL.

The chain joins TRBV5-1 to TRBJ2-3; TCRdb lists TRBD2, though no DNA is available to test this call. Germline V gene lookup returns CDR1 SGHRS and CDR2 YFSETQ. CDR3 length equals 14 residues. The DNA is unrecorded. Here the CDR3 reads CASSPERGTDTQYF.

The CDR3 sequence is CASSLGQGKETQYF. This chain uses TRBV7-9 with TRBJ2-5; TCRdb names TRBD1, which stays unverified in the absence of DNA. Germline V gene lookup returns CDR1 SEHNR and CDR2 FQNEAQ (reference sequence). There are 14 residues in the CDR3. DNA is not recorded here. The whole variable domain, remainder taken from reference TRBV7-9 and TRBJ2-5, is DTGVSQNPRHKITKRGQNVTFRCDPISEHNRLYWYRQTLGQGPEFLTYFQNEAQLEKSRLLSDRFSAERPKGSFSTLEIQRTEQGDSAMYLCASSLGQGKETQYFGPGTRLLVL.

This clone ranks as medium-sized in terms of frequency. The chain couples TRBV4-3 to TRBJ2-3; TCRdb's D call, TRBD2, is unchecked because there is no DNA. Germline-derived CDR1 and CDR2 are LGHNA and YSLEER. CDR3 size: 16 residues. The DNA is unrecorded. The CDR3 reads CASSQWVGVGTDTQYF.

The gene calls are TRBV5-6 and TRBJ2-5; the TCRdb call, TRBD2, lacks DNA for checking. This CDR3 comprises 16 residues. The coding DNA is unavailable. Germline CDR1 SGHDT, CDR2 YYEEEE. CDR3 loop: CASRPGTSASFGTQYF.

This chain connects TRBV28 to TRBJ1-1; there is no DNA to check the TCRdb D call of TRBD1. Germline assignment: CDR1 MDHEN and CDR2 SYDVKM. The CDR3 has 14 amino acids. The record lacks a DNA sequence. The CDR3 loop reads CASRPGFVYTEAFF.

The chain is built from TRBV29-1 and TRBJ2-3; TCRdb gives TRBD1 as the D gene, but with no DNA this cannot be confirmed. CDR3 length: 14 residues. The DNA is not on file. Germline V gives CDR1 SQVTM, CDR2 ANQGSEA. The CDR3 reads CSVRLTGSTDTQYF.

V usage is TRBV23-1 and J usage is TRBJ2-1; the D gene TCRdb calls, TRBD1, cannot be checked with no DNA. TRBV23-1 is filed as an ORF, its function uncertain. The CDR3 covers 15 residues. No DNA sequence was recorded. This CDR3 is CARRTARYSYNEQFF.

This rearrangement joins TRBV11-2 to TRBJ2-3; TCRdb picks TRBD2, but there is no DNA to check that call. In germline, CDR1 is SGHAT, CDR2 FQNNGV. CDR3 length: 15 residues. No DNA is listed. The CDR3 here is CASSRTRLYPDTQYF.

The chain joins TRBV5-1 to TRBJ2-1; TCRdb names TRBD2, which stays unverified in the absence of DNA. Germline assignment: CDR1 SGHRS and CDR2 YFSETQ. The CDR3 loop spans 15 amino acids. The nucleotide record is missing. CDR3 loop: CAGSLAGGPGNEQFF.

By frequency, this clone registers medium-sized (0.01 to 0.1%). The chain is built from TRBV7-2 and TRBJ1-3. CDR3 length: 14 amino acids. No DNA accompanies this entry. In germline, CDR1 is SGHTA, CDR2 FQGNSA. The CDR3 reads CASSPLVVGNTIYF.

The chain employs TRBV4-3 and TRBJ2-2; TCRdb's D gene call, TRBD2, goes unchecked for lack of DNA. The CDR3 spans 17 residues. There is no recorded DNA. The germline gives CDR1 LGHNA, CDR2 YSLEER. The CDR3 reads CASSFRTSGRIVGELFF.

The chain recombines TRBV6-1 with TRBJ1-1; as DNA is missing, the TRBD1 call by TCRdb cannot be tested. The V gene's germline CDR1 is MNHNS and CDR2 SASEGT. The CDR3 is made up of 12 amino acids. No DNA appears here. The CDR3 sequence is CASTDLGQKAFF.

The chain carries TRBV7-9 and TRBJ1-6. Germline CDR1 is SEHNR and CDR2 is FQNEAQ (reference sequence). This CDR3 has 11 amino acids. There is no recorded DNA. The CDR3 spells CASSLAGILHF.

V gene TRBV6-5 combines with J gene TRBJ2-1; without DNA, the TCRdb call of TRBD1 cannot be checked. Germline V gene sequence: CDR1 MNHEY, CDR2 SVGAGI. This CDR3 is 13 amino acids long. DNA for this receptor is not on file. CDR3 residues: CASEGQGAGEQFF.